The sequence of this T cell receptor (beta chain) was determined in a study of regulatory T cells in long-lasting Graves disease listed by TCRdb under 2021. Regarding the research as a whole: To count as having persistent Graves' disease, a patient had to have received antithyroid drug treatment for over 5 years with TSH receptor autoantibodies remaining persistently positive. A total of roughly 33 samples underwent TCR sequencing: about 13 from persistent and approximately 20 from newly diagnosed Graves' disease patients. The study was registered as a clinical trial and conducted in China. On average, persistent Graves' disease patients in the clinical cohort had been on antithyroid drugs for about 10.3 years. Persistent Graves' disease patients were compared with newly diagnosed Graves' disease patients by peripheral blood TCR sequencing and RNA sequencing.

There are a few counts of this clonotype. Its specific antigen is unknown. There are no base qualities to consult, and no much larger clone falls within one base. The library was made by multiplex PCR. Data came from an Illumina HiSeq 4000. iRepertoire HTBI primers and Arm-PCR amplification of CDR3 regions were used to construct TCR beta libraries. Before sequencing, the PCR products went through gel purification. The original methods were these. Gene usage analysis of CDR3 amino acid clonotypes relied on the roughly 64 TRBV and 14 TRBJ segments identified across samples. Filtered high-quality paired reads were merged into contigs using COPE and FqMerger. Contigs were aligned with BLAST to IMGT TRBV, TRBD and TRBJ reference genes, and CDR3 was defined per IMGT. Any clonotype with a frequency above 0.1% was classified as a highly expanded clone. Shannon entropy was used to measure repertoire diversity, and the Gini coefficient was used to measure V-J evenness. A clonotype found in more than one individual was treated as public. TCRdb's own reprocessing of the public reads used fastp at Q25 and MiXCR and kept productive beta chains. Identical CDR3 protein sequences are pooled into one entry, listed with their most common genes and DNA. The V and J calls and clone size are TCRdb's, not the authors'. The sample table lists approximately 400,000 distinct CDR3 sequences, 23% of them with a count of one. About 27% of the sample is held by the ten biggest clonotypes.

In light of the paper, this sample's time point label describes: persistent/refractory GD, antithyroid drugs over 5 years with positive TRAb. RNA was extracted from PBMCs in TRIzol for both TCR sequencing and RNA sequencing. The diagnosis of Graves' disease was made according to American Thyroid Association guidelines. Patients for the study were recruited at an endocrinology department in Xi'an, China. Each patient gave about 9.1 milliliters of peripheral blood, collected in an EDTA anticoagulant tube. Ficoll Paque Plus density gradient separation was used to isolate PBMCs, and no additional T cell sorting was done. An Agilent 2100 Bioanalyzer and agarose gel were used to assess RNA quality, and a NanoDrop 2000 was used to measure RNA concentration. What the study reported, not specific to this receptor: Because the primary lesion, thyroid tissue, could not be accessed, the study looked at peripheral blood alone. The authors acknowledged the small sample size as a limitation that may reduce accuracy. Compared with newly diagnosed patients, persistent Graves' disease patients had lower TCR Shannon entropy and fewer highly expanded clones, which suggests clonal expansion. Sequencing and analysis were restricted to the TCR beta chain. Persistent patients shared more public clonotypes among themselves (under 3,000) than newly diagnosed patients did (about 1,000).

The sequencing here drew on peripheral blood mononuclear cells (PBMCs), taken when the disease was refractory, from a patient treated with antithyroid drugs. The sequence was collected from a female donor with Graves disease.

The CDR3 amino acid sequence is: CASSSRRGIFQETQYF. The DNA sequence is as follows: TGTGCCAGCAGTTCCCGACGAGGGATCTTCCAAGAGACCCAGTACTTC. The chain couples TRBV27 to TRBJ2-5; TRBD2 could be the D gene, as 5 bases match. From cysteine to phenylalanine, the CDR3 is 16 amino acids long. Just the 48-base CDR3 DNA is kept, in frame starting at base 1. CDR1 and CDR2, per the germline V gene (reference sequence), are MNHEY and SMNVEV. V lost 4 bases and J lost 1 base; the stretch between them is 16 bases long.